Listed here are 27 T cell receptor beta chains from one sample, sequenced in a study of regulatory T cells in long-lasting Graves disease. Arm-PCR of CDR3 regions with iRepertoire HTBI primers generated TCR beta libraries. Each CDR3 protein is one row after TCRdb ran MiXCR on the multiplex PCR reads. The sample comprises approximately 380,000 distinct CDR3 sequences, roughly 20% of which are singletons, and about a fifth rests with the top ten. The time point denotes: persistent/refractory GD, antithyroid drugs over 5 years with positive TRAb. TCR sequences were obtained from RNA taken from PBMCs. Sequencing was performed on peripheral blood mononuclear cells (PBMCs), taken when the disease was refractory, from a patient treated with antithyroid drugs. The receptors were gathered from a female donor with Graves disease.

This rearrangement joins TRBV3-1 to TRBJ1-1; weak D call: TRBD1 (6 bases). The CDR3 is 11 residues long. CDR1 LGHDT and CDR2 YNNKEL come from the germline V gene (reference sequence). V shed 1 base and J shed 11 bases, with 8 bases lying between them. This CDR3 is CASSQGTAAFF. The CDR3 DNA sequence: TGTGCCAGCAGCCAAGGGACAGCGGCTTTCTTT.

In the case of this clonotype: At one end, the junction sequence differs from germline, possibly due to a read error. This chain uses TRBV28 with TRBJ2-5; maybe TRBD2 (6 bases). Germline V gene lookup returns CDR1 MDHEN and CDR2 SYDVKM. The CDR3 extends over 14 amino acids. CDR3 sequence: CASSPSGLQGTQYF. The CDR3 DNA follows: TGTGCCAGCAGCCCTTCGGGACTCCAAGGGACCCAGTACTTC.

The rearrangement links TRBV28 to TRBJ2-3, with D possibly being TRBD1 (5 bases). Germline V CDR1 and CDR2: MDHEN, SYDVKM. This CDR3 has 14 residues. The V end was cut by 6 bases, the J end by 2 bases, with 12 bases between. The CDR3 DNA reads TGTGCCAGCAGGCGACAGCTCCCCACAGATACGCAGTATTTT. The encoded protein is CASRRQLPTDTQYF.

There are many counts of this clonotype. The chain has TRBV6-2 or TRBV6-3 and TRBJ1-5; TRBD1 aligns across 7 bases. This CDR3 is 15 amino acids long. The V and J ends lost 2 bases and 4 bases, in that order; junction bases with no gene match: 5. Germline V gene lookup returns CDR1 MNHEY and CDR2 SVGEGT. As DNA, the CDR3 is TGTGCCAGCAGTTACCTGACAGGGTTTAATCAGCCCCAGCATTTT. It specifies CASSYLTGFNQPQHF.

This clonotype was observed many times. This chain joins TRBV20-1 and TRBJ2-5, with D possibly TRBD2 on 6 matching bases. Germline lookup yields CDR1 DFQATT and CDR2 SNEGSKA (reference sequence). CDR3 length equals 16 residues. The V gene lost 7 bases and the J gene lost 0 bases, with 21 bases spanning the gap. This CDR3 reads CSVKEGRGTYQETQYF. The CDR3 region has the DNA TGCAGTGTTAAGGAGGGCCGAGGGACGTACCAAGAGACCCAGTACTTC.

Many counts were recorded for this clonotype. This chain joins TRBV10-1 and TRBJ1-1; no definite D call. Per germline, CDR1 WNHNN and CDR2 SYGVQD (reference sequence). The CDR3 length is 13 residues. V lost 5 bases and J lost 1, with 8 bases in between. CDR3 in DNA: TGCGCCAGCAGTCGGGCCAGGAACACTGAAGCTTTCTTT. Translating gives CASSRARNTEAFF.

The rearrangement links TRBV27 to TRBJ1-1, with a tentative D call TRBD1 (6 bases). V shed 3 bases and J shed 1 base, with 9 bases lying between them. Germline CDR1 reads MNHEY; CDR2 reads SMNVEV (reference sequence). The CDR3 is made up of 14 amino acids. CDR3 coding DNA: TGTGCCAGCAGTTTTGGGACACAGAACACTGAAGCTTTCTTT. Its protein product is CASSFGTQNTEAFF.

This clonotype has a count of ten or more. The V call is TRBV2, the J call TRBJ1-1; perhaps TRBD1 as D (6 bases). This CDR3 has 13 residues. CDR1 SNHLY and CDR2 FYNNEI come from the germline V gene. The V end lost 7 bases, the J end lost 4 bases, and 13 bases lay between the germline ends. This CDR3 is CASNYREVTEAFF. CDR3 DNA: TGTGCCAGCAATTACAGGGAGGTCACTGAAGCTTTCTTT.

Ten or more counts support this clonotype. The chain carries TRBV5-1 and TRBJ2-3; 8 bases fit TRBD1. CDR3 size: 16 residues. With V trimmed by 9 bases and J by 2 bases, 14 bases remained unmatched. Germline loops: CDR1 SGHRS, CDR2 YFSETQ. DNA for the CDR3: TGCGCCACCAGGGACGACCGGGACAGGAACACAGATACGCAGTATTTT. Amino acid sequence: CATRDDRDRNTDTQYF.

As regards this clonotype: The CDR3 end shows no conserved phenylalanine or tryptophan, and so a read error is likely. The CDR3, as DNA: TGTGCCAGCAGCTTAGTGGGCGCCGGTACTAATGAAAAACTGTTTCTT. Translated, it gives CASSLVGAGTNEKLFL. The gene calls are TRBV11-2 and TRBJ1-4; D is unresolved. The length of the CDR3 is 16 residues. Trimming removed 1 base at V and 2 bases at J, with 11 bases between. From germline, CDR1 is SGHAT and CDR2 FQNNGV.

This clonotype was counted a few times. V gene TRBV30 combines with J gene TRBJ2-7, with TRBD2 identical over 7 bases. Germline V gives CDR1 GTSNPN, CDR2 SVGIG (reference sequence). The length of the CDR3 is 15 residues. Germline trimming cut 0 bases from V and 0 bases from J; bases unmatched to any gene: 5. CDR3: CAWSVASGPSYEQYF. In DNA form, the CDR3 reads TGTGCCTGGAGTGTTGCTAGCGGTCCCTCCTACGAGCAGTACTTC.

This clonotype turned up a few times. This sequence joins TRBV20-1 and TRBJ2-5, with TRBD2 identical over 10 bases. Trimming cost V 3 bases and J 5 bases; bases outside gene matches: 6. The CDR3 has 14 amino acids. Germline V CDR1 and CDR2: DFQATT, SNEGSKA (reference sequence). The CDR3 DNA reads TGCAGTGCTAGTGCTAGCGGGAGAGGCGAGACCCAGTACTTC. Protein sequence: CSASASGRGETQYF.

This clonotype appeared many times. CDR3 sequence: CASSEGDYEQYF. The CDR3 DNA follows: TGTGCCAGCAGTGAAGGAGATTACGAGCAGTACTTC. V usage is TRBV2 and J usage is TRBJ2-7; no firm D call. The CDR3 is 12 amino acids. V was pared by 1 base and J by 4 bases, with 5 bases between. CDR1 is SNHLY, CDR2 FYNNEI, per germline.

The chain combines TRBV20-1 with TRBJ1-5; TRBD1 matches 8 bases. The germline gives CDR1 DFQATT, CDR2 SNEGSKA (reference sequence). V lost 0 bases to trimming and J lost 2 bases; unmatched junction nucleotides: 9. The CDR3 contains 17 residues. CDR3 sequence reads: CSARDPQTGVGNQPQHF. CDR3 sequence (DNA): TGCAGTGCTAGAGATCCCCAGACAGGGGTGGGCAATCAGCCCCAGCATTTT.

The chain couples TRBV6-2 or TRBV6-3 to TRBJ2-2; D possibly corresponds to TRBD2 (6 bases). Germline V gives CDR1 MNHEY, CDR2 SVGEGT. Deletions cut 10 bases from V and 6 bases from J, with 33 bases between. This CDR3 contains 19 residues. The CDR3 loop is CATMPASHRNSGDSGELFF. The CDR3 DNA reads TGTGCCACCATGCCGGCCTCCCATCGCAACTCGGGGGATTCCGGGGAGCTGTTTTTT.

The chain combines TRBV20-1 with TRBJ2-7; D unclear. V was clipped by 3 bases and J by 0 bases, with 15 bases between them. Germline CDR1 reads DFQATT; CDR2 reads SNEGSKA (reference sequence). CDR3 size: 15 residues. CDR3 amino acids: CSASLLGGSSYEQYF. The CDR3 DNA follows: TGCAGTGCTAGTCTCCTTGGCGGTAGCTCCTACGAGCAGTACTTC.

At least ten counts were recorded for this clonotype. The chain carries TRBV30 and TRBJ2-2; D call uncertain. There are 11 residues in the CDR3. Germline V lookup: CDR1 GTSNPN, CDR2 SVGIG (reference sequence). V was clipped by 4 bases and J by 4 bases, with 4 bases between them. The CDR3 coding sequence is TGTGCCTGGATGATCACCGGGGAGCTGTTTTTT. Residues: CAWMITGELFF.

In this sample, this clonotype turned up many times. V usage is TRBV11-1 and J usage is TRBJ1-2, with D unclear. Trimming took 4 bases from V and 6 from J, leaving 9 bases between them. This CDR3 contains 12 residues. The germline V gene encodes CDR1 SGHAT and CDR2 FQDESV (reference sequence). CDR3 coding DNA: TGTGCCAGCAGCTCATCCAAGGATGGCTACACCTTC. Encoded protein: CASSSSKDGYTF.

This clonotype has just a few counts. The V call is TRBV12-3 or TRBV12-4, the J call TRBJ1-2; D may be TRBD1 (6 bases). V was trimmed by 4 bases and J by 6 bases, leaving 12 bases between them. The CDR3 is 13 amino acids. In nucleotides, the CDR3 is TGTGCCAGCAGTTCGAACAGGGTGGATGGCTACACCTTC. Translation: CASSSNRVDGYTF.

The chain combines TRBV6-1 with TRBJ1-1, with 7 bases that match TRBD1. J was trimmed by 5 bases and V by 7 bases; bases with no gene match: 10. Per the germline V gene, CDR1 is MNHNS and CDR2 is SASEGT. The CDR3 is 14 amino acids. DNA for the CDR3: TGTGCCAGCACCCCAAGACAGGGAATGACTGAAGCTTTCTTT. This translates into CASTPRQGMTEAFF.

The table lists this clonotype with many counts. The gene calls are TRBV28 and TRBJ1-2; D perhaps matches TRBD1 (6 bases). Germline assignment: CDR1 MDHEN and CDR2 SYDVKM. This CDR3 spans 15 amino acids. V was clipped by 5 bases and J by 5 bases, with 18 bases between them. The CDR3 region is CASSDPDRKGYGYTF. DNA for the CDR3: TGTGCCAGCAGTGATCCCGACAGGAAAGGATATGGCTACACCTTC.

This clonotype was picked up many times. The chain couples TRBV10-3 to TRBJ1-1; a possible D gene is TRBD1 (5 bases). There are 13 residues in the CDR3. The V gene lost 8 bases and the J gene lost 4 bases, with 14 bases spanning the gap. In germline, CDR1 is ENHRY, CDR2 SYGVKD. The CDR3 sequence is CAILAIGGTEAFF. The CDR3 DNA sequence: TGTGCCATCCTGGCAATTGGGGGCACTGAAGCTTTCTTT.

In its sample, this clonotype was seen many times. The V and J genes are TRBV12-3 or TRBV12-4 and TRBJ2-7; D is unclear. This CDR3 has 12 amino acids. With 5 bases removed from V and 5 bases from J, the gap between germline ends came to 10 bases. In DNA form, the CDR3 reads TGTGCCAGCAGTCGAAAGGGTCACGAGCAGTACTTC. Amino acid sequence: CASSRKGHEQYF.

In this sample, this clonotype turned up a few times. The chain employs TRBV19 and TRBJ2-6; D could derive from TRBD1 or TRBD2 (5 bases each). V was clipped by 6 bases and J by 2 bases, with 8 bases between them. CDR3 length: 14 amino acids. Germline V gene lookup returns CDR1 LNHDA and CDR2 SQIVND (reference sequence). CDR3 in amino acids: CASRVGAGANVLTF. The CDR3 bases are TGTGCCAGTAGAGTGGGGGCTGGGGCCAACGTCCTGACTTTC.

The chain uses TRBV14 and TRBJ2-1, with TRBD2 matching over 7 bases. The CDR3 spans 14 residues. The J segment lost 7 bases and the V segment lost 1 base, leaving 4 bases of the junction unmatched. The germline gives CDR1 SGHDN, CDR2 FVKESK. The CDR3 loop is CASSQVISGNEQFF. The CDR3 DNA sequence: TGTGCCAGCAGCCAAGTAATTAGCGGGAATGAGCAGTTCTTC.

This clonotype was detected many times. The chain couples TRBV7-2 to TRBJ1-1; 9 bases agree with TRBD1. The V and J ends lost 3 bases and 1 base, in that order; junction bases with no gene match: 3. Germline CDR1 and CDR2: SGHTA and FQGNSA. CDR3 length: 15 residues. CDR3 amino acids: CASSLMDRGNTEAFF. The CDR3 coding sequence is TGTGCCAGCAGCTTGATGGACAGGGGGAACACTGAAGCTTTCTTT. Variable domain in full (rest from reference TRBV7-2 and TRBJ1-1): GAGVSQSPSNKVTEKGKDVELRCDPISGHTALYWYRQSLGQGLEFLIYFQGNSAPDKSGLPSDRFSAERTGGSVSTLTIQRTQQEDSAVYLCASSLMDRGNTEAFFGQGTRLTVV.

The chain couples TRBV2 to TRBJ2-2, with no clear D. Germline assignment: CDR1 SNHLY and CDR2 FYNNEI. This CDR3 region has 14 residues. Trimming shortened V by 6 bases and J by 0 bases, and 8 bases separated the two germline ends. The chain's CDR3 is CASRNNPNTGELFF. The CDR3 nucleotides read TGTGCCAGCAGAAACAATCCGAACACCGGGGAGCTGTTTTTT.